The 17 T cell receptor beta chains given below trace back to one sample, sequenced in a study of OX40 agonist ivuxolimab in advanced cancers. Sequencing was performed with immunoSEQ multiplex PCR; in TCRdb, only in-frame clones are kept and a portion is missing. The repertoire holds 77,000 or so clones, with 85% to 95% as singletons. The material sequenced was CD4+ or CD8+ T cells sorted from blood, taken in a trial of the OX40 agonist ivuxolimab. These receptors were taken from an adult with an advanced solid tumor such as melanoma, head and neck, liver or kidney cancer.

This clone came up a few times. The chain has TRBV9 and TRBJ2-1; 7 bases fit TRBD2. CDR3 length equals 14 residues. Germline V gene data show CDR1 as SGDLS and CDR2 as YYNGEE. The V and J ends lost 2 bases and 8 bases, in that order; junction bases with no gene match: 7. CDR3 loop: CASSVGLDYDEQFF. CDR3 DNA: TGTGCCAGCAGCGTTGGACTAGATTACGATGAGCAGTTCTTC.

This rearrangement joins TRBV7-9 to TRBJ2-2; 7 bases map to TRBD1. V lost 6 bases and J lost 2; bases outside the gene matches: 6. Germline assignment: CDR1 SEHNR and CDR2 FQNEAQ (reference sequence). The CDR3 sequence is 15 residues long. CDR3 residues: CASRATGANTGELFF. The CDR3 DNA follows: TGTGCCAGCAGGGCAACAGGGGCTAACACCGGGGAGCTGTTTTTT.

The CDR3 region is CASSQESSGTTNTDTQYF. CDR3 DNA sequence: TGTGCCAGCAGCCAAGAATCTTCCGGGACGACCAACACAGATACGCAGTATTTT. The V call is TRBV4-2, the J call TRBJ2-3, with D perhaps being TRBD1 or TRBD2 (5 bases each). The CDR3 consists of 18 residues. Germline V CDR1 and CDR2: LGHNA, YNFKEQ. V lost 0 bases and J lost 2, with 18 bases in between.

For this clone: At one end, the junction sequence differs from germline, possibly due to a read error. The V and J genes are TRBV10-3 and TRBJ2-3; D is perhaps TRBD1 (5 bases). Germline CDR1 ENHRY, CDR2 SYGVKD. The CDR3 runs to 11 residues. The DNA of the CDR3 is TGTGCCATCAGTGAGTCCGCGACAGCGCTTTTT. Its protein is CAISESATALF.

CDR3 region: CASSVAGTSGTDTQYF. CDR3 bases: TGTGCCAGCAGCGTAGCTGGGACTAGCGGGACAGATACGCAGTATTTT. The chain combines TRBV9 with TRBJ2-3; 12 bases align to TRBD2. The V segment lost 0 bases and the J segment 3 bases; nucleotides outside the gene matches: 2. This CDR3 region has 16 residues. CDR1 and CDR2 (germline): SGDLS, YYNGEE. The full variable domain, its missing parts supplied by reference TRBV9 and TRBJ2-3, is DSGVTQTPKHLITATGQRVTLRCSPRSGDLSVYWYQQSLDQGLQFLIQYYNGEERAKGNILERFSAQQFPDLHSELNLSSLELGDSALYFCASSVAGTSGTDTQYFGPGTRLTVL.

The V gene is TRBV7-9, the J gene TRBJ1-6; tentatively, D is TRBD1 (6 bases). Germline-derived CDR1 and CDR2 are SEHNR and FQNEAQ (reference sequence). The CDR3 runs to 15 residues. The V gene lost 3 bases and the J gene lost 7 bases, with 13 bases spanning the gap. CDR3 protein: CASSFEDRLNSPLHF. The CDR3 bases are TGTGCCAGCAGCTTTGAGGACAGATTAAATTCACCCCTCCACTTT. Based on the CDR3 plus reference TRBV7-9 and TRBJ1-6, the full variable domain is DTGVSQNPRHKITKRGQNVTFRCDPISEHNRLYWYRQTLGQGPEFLTYFQNEAQLEKSRLLSDRFSAERPKGSFSTLEIQRTEQGDSAMYLCASSFEDRLNSPLHFGNGTRLTVT.

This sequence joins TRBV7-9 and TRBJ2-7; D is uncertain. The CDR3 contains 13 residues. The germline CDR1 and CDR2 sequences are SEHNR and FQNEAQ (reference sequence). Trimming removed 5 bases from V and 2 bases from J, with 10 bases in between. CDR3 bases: TGTGCCAGCAGCCCAAAGGGCCCCTACGAGCAGTACTTC. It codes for CASSPKGPYEQYF.

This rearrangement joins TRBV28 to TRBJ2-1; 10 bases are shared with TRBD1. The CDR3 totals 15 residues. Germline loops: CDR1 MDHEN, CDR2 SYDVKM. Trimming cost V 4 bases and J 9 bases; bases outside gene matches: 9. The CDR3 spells CASSSPGQGNLEQFF. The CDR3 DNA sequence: TGTGCCAGCAGTTCCCCGGGACAGGGGAATCTTGAGCAGTTCTTC.

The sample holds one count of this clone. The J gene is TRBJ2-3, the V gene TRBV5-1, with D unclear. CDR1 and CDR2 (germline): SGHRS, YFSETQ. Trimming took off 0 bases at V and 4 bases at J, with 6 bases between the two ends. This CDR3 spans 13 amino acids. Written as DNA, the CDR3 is TGCGCCAGCAGCTTGGTGGGCCCAGATACGCAGTATTTT. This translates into CASSLVGPDTQYF.

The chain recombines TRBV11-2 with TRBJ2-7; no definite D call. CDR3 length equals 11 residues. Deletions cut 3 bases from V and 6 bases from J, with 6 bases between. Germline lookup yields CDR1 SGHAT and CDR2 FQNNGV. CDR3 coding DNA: TGTGCCAGCAGCTTCCTGGTCGAGCAGTACTTC. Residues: CASSFLVEQYF.

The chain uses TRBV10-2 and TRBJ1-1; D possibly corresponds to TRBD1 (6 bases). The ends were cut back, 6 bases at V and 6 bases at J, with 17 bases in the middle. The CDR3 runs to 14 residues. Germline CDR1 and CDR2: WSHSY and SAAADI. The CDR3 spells CASSLTGIGAEAFF. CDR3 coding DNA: TGCGCCAGCAGCCTGACAGGAATCGGGGCTGAAGCTTTCTTT.

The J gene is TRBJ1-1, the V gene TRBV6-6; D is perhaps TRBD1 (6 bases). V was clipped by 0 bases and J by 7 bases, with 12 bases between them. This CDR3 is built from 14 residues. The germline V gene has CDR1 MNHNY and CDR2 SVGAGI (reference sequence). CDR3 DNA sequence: TGTGCCAGCAGTTACTCGGGGGGGCGCGTTGAAGCTTTCTTT. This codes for CASSYSGGRVEAFF.

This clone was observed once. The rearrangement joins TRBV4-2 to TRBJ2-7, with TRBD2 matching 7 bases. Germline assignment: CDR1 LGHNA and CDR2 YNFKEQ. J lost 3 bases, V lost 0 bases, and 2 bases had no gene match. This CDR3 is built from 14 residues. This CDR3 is CASSQESGGYEQYF. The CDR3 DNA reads TGTGCCAGCAGCCAAGAGTCGGGGGGCTACGAGCAGTACTTC.

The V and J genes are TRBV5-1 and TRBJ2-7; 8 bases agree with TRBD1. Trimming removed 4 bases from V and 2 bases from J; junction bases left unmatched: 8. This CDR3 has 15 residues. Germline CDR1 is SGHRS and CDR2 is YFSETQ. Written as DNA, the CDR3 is TGCGCCAGCAGCGAACCGGGACAGGAGACCTACGAGCAGTACTTC. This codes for CASSEPGQETYEQYF.

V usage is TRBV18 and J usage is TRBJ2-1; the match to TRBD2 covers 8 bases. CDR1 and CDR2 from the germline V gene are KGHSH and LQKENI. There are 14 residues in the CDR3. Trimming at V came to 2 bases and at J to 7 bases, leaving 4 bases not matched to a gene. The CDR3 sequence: CASSPAGGGNEQFF. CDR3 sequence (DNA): TGTGCCAGCTCACCAGCGGGGGGCGGGAATGAGCAGTTCTTC.

The CDR3 sequence: CASSFNTNTEAFF. The CDR3 bases are TGTGCCAGCAGTTTTAACACAAACACTGAAGCTTTCTTT. The chain carries TRBV28 and TRBJ1-1; D gene unclear. Germline V gene lookup returns CDR1 MDHEN and CDR2 SYDVKM. The V end lost 3 bases, the J end lost 2 bases, and 7 bases lay between the germline ends. This CDR3 comprises 13 residues.

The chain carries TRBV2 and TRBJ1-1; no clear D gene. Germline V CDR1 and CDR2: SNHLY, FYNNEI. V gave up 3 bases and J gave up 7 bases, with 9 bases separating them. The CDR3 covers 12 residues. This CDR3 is CASSDLKVEAFF. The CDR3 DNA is TGTGCCAGCAGTGATCTGAAGGTTGAAGCTTTCTTT.